This TCR beta chain was observed in a study of blood T cell repertoires in COVID-19. In the study overall: The United States, Italy and Spain provided the acute and convalescent COVID-19 samples. The analysed material was cDNA or gDNA that came from T cells, B-cell-depleted T cells, or PBMCs.

Original handling: Amplification of reference gene primers provided the estimated nucleated cell counts. Sequencing used immunoSEQ multiplex PCR; TCRdb keeps in-frame clones, though not all of them. The V and J calls and clone size are taken from that table; D and trimming were inferred from the DNA. The sample carries 93,000 or so clones, roughly 87% recorded once. Germline values: CDR1 SGHRS, CDR2 YFSETQ. The CDR3 totals 16 residues. Trimming pared 4 bases from V and 5 bases from J, leaving 19 bases between. The chain couples TRBV5-1 to TRBJ1-5, with a tentative D call TRBD1 (6 bases). Input material: peripheral blood. The TCR sequence derives from a human donor in a cohort sampled during active COVID-19. The DNA of the CDR3 is TGCGCCAGCAGCCCACAACCACAGGGAGTCGATCAGCCCCAGCATTTT. It specifies CASSPQPQGVDQPQHF. The variable domain in full, completed from reference TRBV5-1 and TRBJ1-5, reads KAGVTQTPRYLIKTRGQQVTLSCSPISGHRSVSWYQQTPGQGLQFLFEYFSETQRNKGNFPGRFSGRQFSNSRSEMNVSTLELGDSALYLCASSPQPQGVDQPQHFGDGTRLSIL.